This T cell receptor (beta chain) comes out of a study of PD-L1 blockade in urothelial cancer. The wider study: Anywhere from 0 to 3 prior chemotherapy regimens had been received by patients. T cells numbered a median of around 150,000 in the blood samples.

Points from the study as a whole: Lower than median blood TCR clonality before treatment predicted better survival.

The CDR3 is 17 residues long. Germline-derived CDR1 and CDR2 are SGHDT and YYEEEE. V was cut by 4 bases and J by 2 bases, with 18 bases left in between. Synthetic analogs of TCR templates were spiked into every PCR. The repertoire was sequenced with immunoSEQ multiplex PCR; TCRdb's copy has only in-frame clones and lacks some. Here the sample spans about 120,000 clones, roughly 82% being singletons. As to this clone: Its antigen is as yet unknown.

As for time point: peripheral blood 6 weeks after treatment start. The TCR sequence derives from a man aged 45-65 years with urothelial cancer. The chain joins TRBV5-6 to TRBJ2-2; maybe TRBD1 (5 bases). The source was PBMCs, collected around atezolizumab (anti-PD-L1) treatment. The chain's CDR3 is CASSLGWGRINTGELFF. The CDR3 DNA sequence: TGTGCCAGCAGCCTGGGTTGGGGCAGGATAAACACCGGGGAGCTGTTTTTT.